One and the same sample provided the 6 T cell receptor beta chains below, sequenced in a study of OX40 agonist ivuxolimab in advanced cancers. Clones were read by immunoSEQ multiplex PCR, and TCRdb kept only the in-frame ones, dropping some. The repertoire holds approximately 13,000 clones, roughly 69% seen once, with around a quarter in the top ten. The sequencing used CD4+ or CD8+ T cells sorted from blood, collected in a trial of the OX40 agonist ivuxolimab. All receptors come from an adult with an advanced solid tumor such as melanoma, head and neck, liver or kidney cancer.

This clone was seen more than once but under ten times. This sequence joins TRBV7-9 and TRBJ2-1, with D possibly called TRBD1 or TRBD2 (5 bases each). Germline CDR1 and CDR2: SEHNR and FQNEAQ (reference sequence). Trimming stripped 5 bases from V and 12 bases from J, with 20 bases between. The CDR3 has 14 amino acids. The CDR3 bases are TGTGCCAGCAGCCCTACGGCAGGGTTTAGCGCGCAGTTCTTC. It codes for CASSPTAGFSAQFF.

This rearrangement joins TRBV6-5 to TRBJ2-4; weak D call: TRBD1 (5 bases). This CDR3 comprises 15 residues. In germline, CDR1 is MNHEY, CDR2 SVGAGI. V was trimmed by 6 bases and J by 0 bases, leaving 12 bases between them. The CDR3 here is CASSPGQLAKNIQYF. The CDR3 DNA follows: TGTGCCAGCAGCCCCGGACAATTAGCCAAAAACATTCAGTACTTC.

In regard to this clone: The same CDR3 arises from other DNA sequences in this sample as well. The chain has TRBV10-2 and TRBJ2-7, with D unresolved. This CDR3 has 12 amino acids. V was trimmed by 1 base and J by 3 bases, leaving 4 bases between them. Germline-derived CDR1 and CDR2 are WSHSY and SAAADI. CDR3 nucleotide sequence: TGCGCCAGCAGTGAGTGGGGCTACGAGCAGTACTTC. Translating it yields CASSEWGYEQYF.

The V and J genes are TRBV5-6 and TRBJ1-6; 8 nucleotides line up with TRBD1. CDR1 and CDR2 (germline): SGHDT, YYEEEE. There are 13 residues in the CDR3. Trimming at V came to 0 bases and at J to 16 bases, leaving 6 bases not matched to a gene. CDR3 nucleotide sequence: TGTGCCAGCAGCTTGGGCAGGGGGCAGGAACTCCACTTT. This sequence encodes CASSLGRGQELHF.

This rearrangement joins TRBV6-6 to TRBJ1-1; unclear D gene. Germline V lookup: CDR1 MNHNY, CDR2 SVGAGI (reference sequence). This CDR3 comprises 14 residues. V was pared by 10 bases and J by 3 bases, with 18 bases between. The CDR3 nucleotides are TGTGCCATTTTGACGGGTTTCGGGGACACTGAAGCTTTCTTT. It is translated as CAILTGFGDTEAFF.

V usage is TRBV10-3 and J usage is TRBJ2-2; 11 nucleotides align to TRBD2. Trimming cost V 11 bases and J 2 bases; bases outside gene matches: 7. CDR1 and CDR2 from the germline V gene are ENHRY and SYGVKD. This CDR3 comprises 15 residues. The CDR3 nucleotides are TGTGCCTGTAGCGGGGGGGACTCCAACACCGGGGAGCTGTTTTTT. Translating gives CACSGGDSNTGELFF.